This T cell receptor beta chain was sequenced for a study of cytomegalovirus exposure and HLA in healthy donors. Findings and caveats of the study: It was found in a later analysis that first-cohort TCR clusters tended to co-occur in the 130 or so validation repertoires.

Measured with immunoSEQ multiplex PCR; TCRdb has only the in-frame clones, and not every one. The sample yields over 110,000 clones, 70% to 90% seen once. Turning to this clone: No antigen is known for it.

V shed 7 bases and J 0 bases; nucleotides not matched to a gene: 10. CDR3 size: 15 residues. Germline CDR1 SQVTM, CDR2 ANQGSEA. The V and J genes are TRBV29-1 and TRBJ2-7, with TRBD1 matching over 9 bases. The receptor was isolated from a man aged 18 to 29 in good health and CMV-seropositive. Sequencing was carried out using PBMCs. CDR3: CSAKGQGGPSYEQYF. CDR3 nucleotide sequence: TGCAGCGCCAAGGGACAGGGAGGGCCCTCCTACGAGCAGTACTTC.